This T cell receptor (beta chain) originates from a study of read filtering for tumor transcriptome and immune sequencing. Across the study: Revised staging placed eight or nine patients in R-ISS I, approximately 16 in II, more than five in III. Per sample, TCR-region reads ranged about 4 to 11 million by IR-seq, roughly 80 to 1,300 by RNA-seq. Notes on the study in general: Without single-read clonotypes, shared clonotype proportions correlated more between IR-seq and RNA-seq. Compared with RNA-seq, IR-seq gave much higher clonotype depth and reliability.

From roughly 390 ng of RNA, a library with molecular barcoded alpha/delta and beta/gamma adaptors was made. MiXCR was run by TCRdb on the reads, yielding one entry per CDR3 protein. This sample has about 130,000 distinct CDR3 sequences; over 10% occur once, and the top ten carry approximately 11%. Germline assignment: CDR1 SGHTA and CDR2 FQGNSA. This CDR3 spans 18 amino acids. The V segment lost 3 bases and the J segment 3 bases; nucleotides outside the gene matches: 10. The sample holds many counts of this clonotype. Antigen specificity is unknown. Sequencing was carried out using a population of CD138-negative cells sorted from bone marrow. The rearrangement joins TRBV7-2 to TRBJ2-3; 12 bases map to TRBD2. The source of this sequence is a donor aged 40 or over with multiple myeloma. CDR3 sequence (DNA): TGTGCCAGCAGCTTGGTGTTCGGCCTAGCGGGAGGGACAGATACGCAGTATTTT. Its translation: CASSLVFGLAGGTDTQYF. Filled out from reference TRBV7-2 and TRBJ2-3, the complete variable domain reads GAGVSQSPSNKVTEKGKDVELRCDPISGHTALYWYRQSLGQGLEFLIYFQGNSAPDKSGLPSDRFSAERTGGSVSTLTIQRTQQEDSAVYLCASSLVFGLAGGTDTQYFGPGTRLTVL.